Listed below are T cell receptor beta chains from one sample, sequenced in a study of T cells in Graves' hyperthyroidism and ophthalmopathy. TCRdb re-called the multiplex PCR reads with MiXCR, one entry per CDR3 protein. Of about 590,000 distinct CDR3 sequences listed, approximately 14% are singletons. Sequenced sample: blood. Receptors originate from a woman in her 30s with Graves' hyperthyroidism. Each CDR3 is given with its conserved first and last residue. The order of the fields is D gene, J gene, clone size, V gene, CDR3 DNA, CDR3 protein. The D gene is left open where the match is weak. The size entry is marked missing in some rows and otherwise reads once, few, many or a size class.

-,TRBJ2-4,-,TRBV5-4,TGTGCCAGCAGCTTGACTCAGGCCAAAAACATTCAGTACTTC,CASSLTQAKNIQYF
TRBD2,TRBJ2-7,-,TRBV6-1,TGTGCCAGCAGTGGTGGGAGGGACGGAGCCTACGAGCAGTACTTC,CASSGGRDGAYEQYF
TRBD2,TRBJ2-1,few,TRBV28,TGTGCCAGCAGCTGGGGACTAGTTGGCAGCTCCTACAATGAGCAGTTCTTC,CASSWGLVGSSYNEQFF
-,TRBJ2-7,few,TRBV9,TGTGCCAGCAGCGTAGGGTTTGGATACGAGCAGTACTTC,CASSVGFGYEQYF
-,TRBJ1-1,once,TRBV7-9,TGTGCCAGCAGCTTCGGGGGCACTGGAGCTTTCTTT,CASSFGGTGAFF
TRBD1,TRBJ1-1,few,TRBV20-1,TGCAGTGCCCGGACAGGGGCGAACACTGAAGCTTTCTTT,CSARTGANTEAFF
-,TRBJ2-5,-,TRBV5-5,TGTGCCAGCAGCCCGGACCGTTTAGAGACCCAGTACTTC,CASSPDRLETQYF
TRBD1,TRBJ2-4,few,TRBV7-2,TGTGCCAGCAGCCCCGCCCCCCGGACAGGAAACATTCAGTACTTC,CASSPAPRTGNIQYF
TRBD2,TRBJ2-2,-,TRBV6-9,TGTGCCAGCAGTTTTTCGACCAGGACTAGCGGGAGTTTTACCGGGGAGCTGTTTTTT,CASSFSTRTSGSFTGELFF
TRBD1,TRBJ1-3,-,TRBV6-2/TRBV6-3,TGTGCCAGCCAGGGACAGGCTGATACGCTGCACTCTGGAAACACCATATATTTT,CASQGQADTLHSGNTIYF
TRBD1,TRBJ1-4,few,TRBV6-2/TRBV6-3,TGTGCCAGCAGTTACGAAACAGGGGAGCAACTGTTTTTT,CASSYETGEQLFF
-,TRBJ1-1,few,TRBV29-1,TGCAGCGTTGGACTTCCGGGCCTAGAAGCTTTCTTT,CSVGLPGLEAFF
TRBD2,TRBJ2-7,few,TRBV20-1,TGCAGTGCTGCTTCGGGAGGGAGCCCACTCTACGAGCAGTACTTC,CSAASGGSPLYEQYF
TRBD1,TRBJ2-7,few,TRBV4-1,TGCGCCAGCAGCCAAGGTACAGGGGGCATGAGCTACGAGCAGTACTTC,CASSQGTGGMSYEQYF
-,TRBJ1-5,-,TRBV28,TGTGCCAGCAGTTTAACAGGGAAGAATCAGCCCCAGCATTTT,CASSLTGKNQPQHF
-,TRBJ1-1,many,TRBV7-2,TGTGCCAGCAAGGGCGCAGGCACTGAAGCTTTCTTT,CASKGAGTEAFF